These T cell receptor beta chains were read from a single sample in a study of shared clonotypes between healthy human individuals. Produced via immunoSEQ multiplex PCR; TCRdb's table is partial and in-frame only. Of approximately 740,000 clones detected, 92% appear once; the ten largest clones hold 24%. Sequencing was carried out using naive CD8+ T cells sorted from blood. These receptors all stem from a man aged 30 to 45 in good health. Both conserved end residues are part of each CDR3. The D gene is left open where the match is weak. Clone size is shown for a subset of rows, as once, few, many or a class of expanded clone.

cdr3_nt: TGTGCTAGTGGTTTGGGGACTAGCGCGACCTACAATGAGCAGTTCTTC
cdr3_aa: CASGLGTSATYNEQFF
v_call: TRBV12-5
j_call: TRBJ2-1
d_call: TRBD2
clone_size: -

cdr3_nt: TGCGCCAGCAGCCAAGATCGGAGGGGGCTTCAGCCCCAGCATTTT
cdr3_aa: CASSQDRRGLQPQHF
v_call: TRBV4-1
j_call: TRBJ1-5
d_call: TRBD1
clone_size: few

cdr3_nt: TGTGCCAGCAGTTTATGGGGTCAGGTGGCTCGGGGGGATGAGCAGTTCTTC
cdr3_aa: CASSLWGQVARGDEQFF
v_call: TRBV28
j_call: TRBJ2-1
d_call: TRBD2
clone_size: -

cdr3_nt: TGTGCCAGCAGTCCCCCCCCGGGGCGCACCAGGAGGGAGCAGTTCTTC
cdr3_aa: CASSPPPGRTRREQFF
v_call: TRBV28
j_call: TRBJ2-1
d_call: -
clone_size: -

cdr3_nt: TGTGCCAGCAGTCGTGGGACTTCCTACAATGAGCAGTTCTTC
cdr3_aa: CASSRGTSYNEQFF
v_call: TRBV27
j_call: TRBJ2-1
d_call: -
clone_size: -

cdr3_nt: TGTGCCAGCAGTTCCTCCTTAGAGCAGTACTTC
cdr3_aa: CASSSSLEQYF
v_call: TRBV6-5
j_call: TRBJ2-7
d_call: -
clone_size: -

cdr3_nt: TGCGCCAGCAGCCAAGAGACATACAATGAGCAGTTCTTC
cdr3_aa: CASSQETYNEQFF
v_call: TRBV4-3
j_call: TRBJ2-1
d_call: -
clone_size: -

cdr3_nt: TGTGCCAGCAGCTTTGGACAGGGGGGAACTGAAGCTTTCTTT
cdr3_aa: CASSFGQGGTEAFF
v_call: TRBV5-5
j_call: TRBJ1-1
d_call: TRBD1
clone_size: -

cdr3_nt: TGCGCCAGCAGCTTCGGGACTAGCGGGACAAATGAGCAGTTCTTC
cdr3_aa: CASSFGTSGTNEQFF
v_call: TRBV5-1
j_call: TRBJ2-1
d_call: TRBD2
clone_size: -

cdr3_nt: TGTGCCAGCAGCGGCCCCGGGGCAGGGGGAGATCAGCCCCAGCATTTT
cdr3_aa: CASSGPGAGGDQPQHF
v_call: TRBV9
j_call: TRBJ1-5
d_call: TRBD1
clone_size: -

cdr3_nt: TGTGCCAGTAGAGAGACAGGGGGCGGGTATAGCAATCAGCCCCAGCATTTT
cdr3_aa: CASRETGGGYSNQPQHF
v_call: TRBV19
j_call: TRBJ1-5
d_call: TRBD1
clone_size: -

cdr3_nt: TGTGCCATCAGTGATGGGACTAGCGGTCCCTACGAGCAGTACTTC
cdr3_aa: CAISDGTSGPYEQYF
v_call: TRBV10-3
j_call: TRBJ2-7
d_call: TRBD2
clone_size: once

cdr3_nt: TGTGCCAGCAACCGATTGATCAACACCCTTAACACTGAAGCTTTCTTT
cdr3_aa: CASNRLINTLNTEAFF
v_call: TRBV5-8
j_call: TRBJ1-1
d_call: -
clone_size: -

cdr3_nt: TGCGCCAGCAGCCAACCCGTAGGAACGTACAATGAGCAGTTCTTC
cdr3_aa: CASSQPVGTYNEQFF
v_call: TRBV4-1
j_call: TRBJ2-1
d_call: -
clone_size: -

cdr3_nt: TGCGCCAGCAGCCAAGCCCCAGGTGGTCGGACCGGGGAGCTGTTTTTT
cdr3_aa: CASSQAPGGRTGELFF
v_call: TRBV4-1
j_call: TRBJ2-2
d_call: -
clone_size: once

cdr3_nt: TGCGCCAGCAGCCTTCGACAGGATGCGGGCGAGCAGTACTTC
cdr3_aa: CASSLRQDAGEQYF
v_call: TRBV4-1
j_call: TRBJ2-7
d_call: -
clone_size: -

cdr3_nt: TGCGCCAGCAGCCTTGACAGGGGCCCCTACGAGCAGTACTTC
cdr3_aa: CASSLDRGPYEQYF
v_call: TRBV4-3
j_call: TRBJ2-7
d_call: TRBD1
clone_size: -

cdr3_nt: TGTGCCAGCAGTGAACTAGGCGTCTCGACAGGGATGTTTGAGACCCAGTACTTC
cdr3_aa: CASSELGVSTGMFETQYF
v_call: TRBV25-1
j_call: TRBJ2-5
d_call: TRBD1
clone_size: -

cdr3_nt: TGTGCCTGGAGTCCGGGCGTCAGCTACGAGCAGTACTTC
cdr3_aa: CAWSPGVSYEQYF
v_call: TRBV30
j_call: TRBJ2-7
d_call: -
clone_size: once

cdr3_nt: TGTGCCAGCAGCTCCTCCGAAAACCCTCAGCCCCAGCATTTT
cdr3_aa: CASSSSENPQPQHF
v_call: TRBV5-5
j_call: TRBJ1-5
d_call: -
clone_size: -

cdr3_nt: TGTGCCAGCAGTTACTCACCCGCCAACACTGAAGCTTTCTTT
cdr3_aa: CASSYSPANTEAFF
v_call: TRBV6-5
j_call: TRBJ1-1
d_call: -
clone_size: -

cdr3_nt: TGTGCCAGCAGCGTAGGAGTGCCAACTAATGAAAAACTGTTTTTT
cdr3_aa: CASSVGVPTNEKLFF
v_call: TRBV9
j_call: TRBJ1-4
d_call: -
clone_size: -

cdr3_nt: TGCAGCGTTCCTCTTCAGGGTGACACGCAGTATTTT
cdr3_aa: CSVPLQGDTQYF
v_call: TRBV29-1
j_call: TRBJ2-3
d_call: -
clone_size: -

cdr3_nt: TGTGCCAGCAGCCCAAGGTCCAGATTGGACGAGCAGTACTTC
cdr3_aa: CASSPRSRLDEQYF
v_call: TRBV7-9
j_call: TRBJ2-7
d_call: -
clone_size: -

cdr3_nt: TGTGCCAGCAGTTATGTTAGGGACACCTTTTCCTACGAGCAGTACTTC
cdr3_aa: CASSYVRDTFSYEQYF
v_call: TRBV28
j_call: TRBJ2-7
d_call: -
clone_size: many

cdr3_nt: TGTGCCAGCAGCTCCCGGGACATCCCCACTGAAGCTTTCTTT
cdr3_aa: CASSSRDIPTEAFF
v_call: TRBV11-3
j_call: TRBJ1-1
d_call: -
clone_size: -

cdr3_nt: TGTGCCAGTTTGACAGACTCCAATGAGCAGTTCTTC
cdr3_aa: CASLTDSNEQFF
v_call: TRBV19
j_call: TRBJ2-1
d_call: -
clone_size: -

cdr3_nt: TGTGCAATATCCGGAGAAAATTCCGAAAAACTGTTTTTT
cdr3_aa: CAISGENSEKLFF
v_call: TRBV28
j_call: TRBJ1-4
d_call: -
clone_size: -

cdr3_nt: TGTGCCAGCAGCTTAGGACAGGTCCAAGAGACCCAGTACTTC
cdr3_aa: CASSLGQVQETQYF
v_call: TRBV7-9
j_call: TRBJ2-5
d_call: -
clone_size: -

cdr3_nt: TGTGCCAGCAGCTTAGGCGGGAGGGAGGTCTACAATGAGCAGTTCTTC
cdr3_aa: CASSLGGREVYNEQFF
v_call: TRBV11-2
j_call: TRBJ2-1
d_call: TRBD2
clone_size: once

cdr3_nt: TGTGCCAGCAGCGTAGGTGGGACTAGATACAATGAGCAGTTCTTC
cdr3_aa: CASSVGGTRYNEQFF
v_call: TRBV9
j_call: TRBJ2-1
d_call: TRBD2
clone_size: once

cdr3_nt: TGTGCCAGCAGACGGAACAATCAGCCCCAGCATTTT
cdr3_aa: CASRRNNQPQHF
v_call: TRBV6-1
j_call: TRBJ1-5
d_call: -
clone_size: -

cdr3_nt: TGTGCCAGTAGCCCAGGGACGGCCAACCCCATCTATGGCTACACCTTC
cdr3_aa: CASSPGTANPIYGYTF
v_call: TRBV19
j_call: TRBJ1-2
d_call: -
clone_size: -

cdr3_nt: TGTGCCAGCAGCTTAGGAGGACAGGACTACGAGCAGTACTTC
cdr3_aa: CASSLGGQDYEQYF
v_call: TRBV7-8
j_call: TRBJ2-7
d_call: TRBD1
clone_size: -

cdr3_nt: TGTGCCAGCAGTTTAGGTCAGGGTTCTATCCCTGAAGCTTTCTTT
cdr3_aa: CASSLGQGSIPEAFF
v_call: TRBV27
j_call: TRBJ1-1
d_call: -
clone_size: -

cdr3_nt: TGTGCCAGCAGCTCGTGGACTAGCGGGGTGACTCGGTATACGCAGTATTTT
cdr3_aa: CASSSWTSGVTRYTQYF
v_call: TRBV7-9
j_call: TRBJ2-3
d_call: TRBD2
clone_size: -

cdr3_nt: TGTGCCAGCTCACCCGGCACATCAGACTATGGCTACACCTTC
cdr3_aa: CASSPGTSDYGYTF
v_call: TRBV18
j_call: TRBJ1-2
d_call: -
clone_size: many

cdr3_nt: TGCGCCAGCAGCCAAGGAGAACAGGACTATAGTAGCTACACCTTC
cdr3_aa: CASSQGEQDYSSYTF
v_call: TRBV4-1
j_call: TRBJ1-2
d_call: -
clone_size: -

cdr3_nt: TGCAGCGTTGAAAAGGGCTCCACTGAAGCTTTCTTT
cdr3_aa: CSVEKGSTEAFF
v_call: TRBV29-1
j_call: TRBJ1-1
d_call: -
clone_size: once

cdr3_nt: TGTGCCAGCAGTACAACAGGGCGCCATCAGCCCCAGCATTTT
cdr3_aa: CASSTTGRHQPQHF
v_call: TRBV6-5
j_call: TRBJ1-5
d_call: -
clone_size: few

cdr3_nt: TGTGCCAGCAGCCCCTGGACAGGGAATAATGAAAAACTGTTTTTT
cdr3_aa: CASSPWTGNNEKLFF
v_call: TRBV5-5
j_call: TRBJ1-4
d_call: TRBD1
clone_size: -